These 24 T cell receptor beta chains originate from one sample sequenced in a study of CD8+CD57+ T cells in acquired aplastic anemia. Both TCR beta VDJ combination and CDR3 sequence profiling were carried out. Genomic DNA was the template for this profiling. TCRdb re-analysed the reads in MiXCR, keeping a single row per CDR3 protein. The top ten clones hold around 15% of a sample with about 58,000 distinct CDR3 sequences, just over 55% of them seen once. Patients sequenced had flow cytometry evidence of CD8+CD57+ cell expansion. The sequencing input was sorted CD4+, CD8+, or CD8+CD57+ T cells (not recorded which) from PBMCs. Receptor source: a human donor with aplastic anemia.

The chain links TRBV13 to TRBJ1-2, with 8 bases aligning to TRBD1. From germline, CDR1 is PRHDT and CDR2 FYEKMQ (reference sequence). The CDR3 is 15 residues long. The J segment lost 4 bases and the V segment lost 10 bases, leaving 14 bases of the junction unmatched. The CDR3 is CAISIGQGSAYGYTF. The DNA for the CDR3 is TGTGCCATCAGTATTGGACAGGGTAGTGCCTATGGCTACACCTTC.

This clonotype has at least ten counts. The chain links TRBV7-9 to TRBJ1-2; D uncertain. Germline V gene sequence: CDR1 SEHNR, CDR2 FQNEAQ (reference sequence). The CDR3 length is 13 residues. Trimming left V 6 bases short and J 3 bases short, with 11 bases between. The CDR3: CASSRPTDYGYTF. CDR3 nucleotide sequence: TGTGCCAGCAGTAGACCGACCGACTATGGCTACACCTTC.

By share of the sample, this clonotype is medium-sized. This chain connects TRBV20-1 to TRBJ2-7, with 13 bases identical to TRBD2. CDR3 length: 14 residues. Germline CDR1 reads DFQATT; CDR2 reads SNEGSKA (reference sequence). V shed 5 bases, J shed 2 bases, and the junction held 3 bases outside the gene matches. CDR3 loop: CSAQTSGGPYEQYF. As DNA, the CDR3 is TGCAGTGCTCAGACTAGCGGGGGGCCCTACGAGCAGTACTTC.

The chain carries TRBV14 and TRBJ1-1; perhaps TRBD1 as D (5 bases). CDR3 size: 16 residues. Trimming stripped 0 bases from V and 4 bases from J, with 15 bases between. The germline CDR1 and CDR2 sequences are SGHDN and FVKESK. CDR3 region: CASSQDRAGVRTEAFF. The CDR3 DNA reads TGTGCCAGCAGCCAAGACAGGGCGGGAGTTCGCACTGAAGCTTTCTTT.

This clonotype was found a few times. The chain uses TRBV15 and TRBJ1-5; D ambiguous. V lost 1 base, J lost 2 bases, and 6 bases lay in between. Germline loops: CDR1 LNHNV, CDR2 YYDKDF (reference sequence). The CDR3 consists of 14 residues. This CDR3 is CATSRGQGNQPQHF. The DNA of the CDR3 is TGTGCCACCAGCAGAGGCCAAGGCAATCAGCCCCAGCATTTT.

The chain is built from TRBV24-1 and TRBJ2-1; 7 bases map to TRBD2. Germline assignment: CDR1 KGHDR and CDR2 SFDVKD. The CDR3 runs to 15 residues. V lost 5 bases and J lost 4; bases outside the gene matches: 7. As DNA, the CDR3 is TGTGCCACCAGTGTTGGGGGAGGGCCTTACAATGAGCAGTTCTTC. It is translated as CATSVGGGPYNEQFF.

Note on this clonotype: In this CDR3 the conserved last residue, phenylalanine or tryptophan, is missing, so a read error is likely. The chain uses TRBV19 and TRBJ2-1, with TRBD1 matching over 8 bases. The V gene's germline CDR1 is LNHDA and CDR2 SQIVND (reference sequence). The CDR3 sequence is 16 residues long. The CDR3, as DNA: TGTGCCGGTAGTACAGGGACAGGACGCGACTACAATGAGCAGTTCCTC. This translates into CAGSTGTGRDYNEQFL.

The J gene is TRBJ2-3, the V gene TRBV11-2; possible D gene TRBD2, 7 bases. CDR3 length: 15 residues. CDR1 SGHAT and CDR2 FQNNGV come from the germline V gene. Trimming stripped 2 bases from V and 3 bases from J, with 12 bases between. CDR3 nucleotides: TGTGCCAGCAGCTTAAGTCGGGGGGCAACAGATACGCAGTATTTT. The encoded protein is CASSLSRGATDTQYF.

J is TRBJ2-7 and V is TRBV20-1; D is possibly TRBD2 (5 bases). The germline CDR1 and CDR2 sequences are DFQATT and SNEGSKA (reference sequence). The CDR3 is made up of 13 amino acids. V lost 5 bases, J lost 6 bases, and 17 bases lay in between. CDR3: CSADGPTRGEQYF. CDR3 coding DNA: TGCAGTGCTGACGGGCCCACCCGGGGCGAGCAGTACTTC.

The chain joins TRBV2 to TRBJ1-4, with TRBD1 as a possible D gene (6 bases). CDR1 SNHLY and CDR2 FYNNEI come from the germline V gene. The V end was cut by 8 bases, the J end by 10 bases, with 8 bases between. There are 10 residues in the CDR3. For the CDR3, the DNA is TGTGCCAGCGGGGGGGCAAAACTGTTTTTT. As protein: CASGGAKLFF. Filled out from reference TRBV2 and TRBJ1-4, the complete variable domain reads EPEVTQTPSHQVTQMGQEVILRCVPISNHLYFYWYRQILGQKVEFLVSFYNNEISEKSEIFDDQFSVERPDGSNFTLKIRSTKLEDSAMYFCASGGAKLFFGSGTQLSVL.

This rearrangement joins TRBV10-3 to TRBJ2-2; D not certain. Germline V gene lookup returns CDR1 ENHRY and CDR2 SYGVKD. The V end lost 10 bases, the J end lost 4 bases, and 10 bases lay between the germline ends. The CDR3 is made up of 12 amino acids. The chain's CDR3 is CATRKGTGELFF. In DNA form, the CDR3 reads TGTGCCACTAGGAAAGGCACCGGGGAGCTGTTTTTT.

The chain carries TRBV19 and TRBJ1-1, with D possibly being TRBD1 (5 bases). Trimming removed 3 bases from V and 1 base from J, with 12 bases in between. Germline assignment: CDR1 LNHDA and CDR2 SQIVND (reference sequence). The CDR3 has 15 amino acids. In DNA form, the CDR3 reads TGTGCCAGTAGTATCGGCCTCACAGGGAACACTGAAGCTTTCTTT. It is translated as CASSIGLTGNTEAFF.

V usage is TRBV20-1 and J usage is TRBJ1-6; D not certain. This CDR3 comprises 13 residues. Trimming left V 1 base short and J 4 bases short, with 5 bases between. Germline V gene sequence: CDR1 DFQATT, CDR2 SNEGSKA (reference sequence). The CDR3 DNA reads TGCAGTGCTAGAGGGCAGTATAATTCACCCCTCCACTTT. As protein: CSARGQYNSPLHF.

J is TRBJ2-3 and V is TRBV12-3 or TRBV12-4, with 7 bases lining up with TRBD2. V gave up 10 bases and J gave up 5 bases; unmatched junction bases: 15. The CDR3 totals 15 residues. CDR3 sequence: CATQQAGRAGDTQYF. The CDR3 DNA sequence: TGTGCCACCCAACAAGCGGGACGGGCCGGAGATACGCAGTATTTT.

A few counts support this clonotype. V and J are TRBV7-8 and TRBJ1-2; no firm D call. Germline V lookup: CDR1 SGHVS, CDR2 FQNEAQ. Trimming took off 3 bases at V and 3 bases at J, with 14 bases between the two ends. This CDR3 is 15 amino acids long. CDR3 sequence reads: CASSFTSGRDYGYTF. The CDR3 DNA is TGTGCCAGCAGCTTCACATCGGGTAGGGACTATGGCTACACCTTC.

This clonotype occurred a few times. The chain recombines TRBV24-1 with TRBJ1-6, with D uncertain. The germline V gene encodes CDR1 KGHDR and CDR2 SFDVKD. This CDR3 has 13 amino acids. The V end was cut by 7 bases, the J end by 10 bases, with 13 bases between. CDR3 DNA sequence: TGTGCCACCAGCCGCGGGGTAGAGTCACCCCTCCACTTT. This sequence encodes CATSRGVESPLHF.

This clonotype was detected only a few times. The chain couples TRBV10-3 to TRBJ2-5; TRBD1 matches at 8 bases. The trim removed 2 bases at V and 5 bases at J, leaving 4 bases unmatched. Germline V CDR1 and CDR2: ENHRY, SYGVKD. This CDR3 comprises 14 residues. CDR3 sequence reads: CAISEGQGRETQYF. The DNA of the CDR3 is TGTGCCATCAGTGAGGGACAGGGAAGGGAGACCCAGTACTTC.

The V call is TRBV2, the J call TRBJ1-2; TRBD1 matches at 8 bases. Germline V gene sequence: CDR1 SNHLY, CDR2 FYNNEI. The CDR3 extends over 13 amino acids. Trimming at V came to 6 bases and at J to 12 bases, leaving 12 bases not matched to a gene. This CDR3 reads CASSLGQGWGNTF. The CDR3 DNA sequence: TGTGCCAGCAGCCTCGGACAGGGTTGGGGAAACACCTTC.

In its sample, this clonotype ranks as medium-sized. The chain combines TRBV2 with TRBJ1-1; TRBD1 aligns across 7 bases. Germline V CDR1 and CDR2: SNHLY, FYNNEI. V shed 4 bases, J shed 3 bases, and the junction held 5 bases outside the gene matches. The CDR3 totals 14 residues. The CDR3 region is CASSGGQGDTEAFF. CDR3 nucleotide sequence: TGTGCCAGCAGTGGGGGGCAGGGGGACACTGAAGCTTTCTTT.

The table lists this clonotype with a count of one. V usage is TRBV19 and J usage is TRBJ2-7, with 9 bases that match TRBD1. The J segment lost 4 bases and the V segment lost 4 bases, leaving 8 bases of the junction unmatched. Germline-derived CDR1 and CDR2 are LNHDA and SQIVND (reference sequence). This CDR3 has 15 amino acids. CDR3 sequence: CASSKPGQGSYEQYF. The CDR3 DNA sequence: TGTGCCAGTAGTAAACCGGGACAGGGCTCGTACGAGCAGTACTTC.

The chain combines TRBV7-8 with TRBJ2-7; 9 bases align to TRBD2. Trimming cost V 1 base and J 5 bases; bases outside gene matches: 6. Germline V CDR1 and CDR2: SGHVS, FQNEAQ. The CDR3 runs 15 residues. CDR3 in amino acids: CASSLVLAGHHEQYF. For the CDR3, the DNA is TGTGCCAGCAGCTTAGTGCTAGCGGGACATCACGAGCAGTACTTC.

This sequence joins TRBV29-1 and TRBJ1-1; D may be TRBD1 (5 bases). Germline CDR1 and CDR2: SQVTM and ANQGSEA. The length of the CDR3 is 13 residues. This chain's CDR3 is CTASGTVETEAFF. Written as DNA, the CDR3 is TGCACCGCGTCGGGGACCGTGGAGACTGAAGCTTTCTTT. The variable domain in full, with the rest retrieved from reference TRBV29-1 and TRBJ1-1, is SAVISQKPSRDICQRGTSLTIQCQVDSQVTMMFWYRQQPGQSLTLIATANQGSEATYESGFVIDKFPISRPNLTFSTLTVSNMSPEDSSIYLCTASGTVETEAFFGQGTRLTVV.

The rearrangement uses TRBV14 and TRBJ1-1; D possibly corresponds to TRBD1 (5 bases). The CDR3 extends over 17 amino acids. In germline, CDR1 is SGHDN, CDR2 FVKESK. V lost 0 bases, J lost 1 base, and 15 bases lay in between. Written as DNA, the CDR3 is TGTGCCAGCAGCCAAGACAGGCCCAACAGGAGGAACACTGAAGCTTTCTTT. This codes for CASSQDRPNRRNTEAFF.

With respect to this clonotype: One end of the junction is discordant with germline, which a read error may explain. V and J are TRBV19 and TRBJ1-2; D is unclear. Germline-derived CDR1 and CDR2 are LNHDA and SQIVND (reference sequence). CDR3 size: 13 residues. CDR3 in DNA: TGTGCTAGTAGTATGGAAACCTGGGGTGGCTACACCTTC. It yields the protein CASSMETWGGYTF. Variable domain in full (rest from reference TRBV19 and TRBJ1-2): DGGITQSPKYLFRKEGQNVTLSCEQNLNHDAMYWYRQDPGQGLRLIYYSQIVNDFQKGDIAEGYSVSREKKESFPLTVTSAQKNPTAFYLCASSMETWGGYTFGSGTRLTVV.